The 20 T cell receptor beta chains below come from one sample, sequenced in a study of OX40 agonist ivuxolimab in advanced cancers. The table came from immunoSEQ multiplex PCR; TCRdb's copy has only in-frame clones and leaves some out. The sample lists some 24,000 clones, approximately 78% occurring once. The source was CD4+ or CD8+ T cells sorted from blood, collected in a trial of the OX40 agonist ivuxolimab. These receptors all come from an adult with an advanced solid tumor such as melanoma, head and neck, liver or kidney cancer.

This chain uses TRBV18 with TRBJ2-7, with TRBD1 matching 9 bases. This CDR3 is 13 amino acids long. V dropped 6 bases and J dropped 3; count of bases not matched to a gene: 3. Looked up from germline, CDR1 is KGHSH and CDR2 is LQKENI. The CDR3 region is CASSGQGLYEQYF. In DNA, the CDR3 is TGTGCCAGCTCGGGACAGGGACTCTACGAGCAGTACTTC.

This chain joins TRBV7-2 and TRBJ1-1; no reliable D call. V lost 5 bases and J 4 bases, leaving 17 bases between the germline ends. The CDR3 contains 15 residues. CDR1 SGHTA and CDR2 FQGNSA come from the germline V gene. Written as DNA, the CDR3 is TGTGCCAGCAGCCCCGCCCCATTGGGTGGCACTGAAGCTTTCTTT. Translated: CASSPAPLGGTEAFF.

The rearrangement joins TRBV28 to TRBJ1-2, with a possible D match to TRBD1 (5 bases). V lost 5 bases and J 3 bases, leaving 16 bases between the germline ends. Germline V gene lookup returns CDR1 MDHEN and CDR2 SYDVKM. The CDR3 sequence is 15 residues long. CDR3 protein: CASSPGDGGYYGYTF. The DNA for the CDR3 is TGTGCCAGCAGTCCGGGGGACGGCGGGTACTATGGCTACACCTTC.

CDR3 protein: CASSHYGLAGPNNEQFF. CDR3 nucleotide sequence: TGCGCCAGCAGCCATTACGGACTAGCGGGACCTAACAATGAGCAGTTCTTC. The chain recombines TRBV4-1 with TRBJ2-1, with 12 bases matching TRBD2. After removal of 3 bases from V and 5 bases from J, the junction contained 8 bases not matched to a gene. Looked up from germline, CDR1 is MGHRA and CDR2 is YSYEKL. The CDR3 consists of 17 residues.

The chain links TRBV7-2 to TRBJ2-3, with D perhaps matching TRBD1 (5 bases). This CDR3 region has 15 residues. V lost 1 base and J 9 bases, leaving 17 bases between the germline ends. CDR1 is SGHTA, CDR2 FQGNSA, per germline. CDR3 sequence: CASSLGWRPPGTQYF. CDR3 coding DNA: TGTGCCAGCAGCTTAGGCTGGCGACCCCCAGGGACGCAGTATTTT.

The count of this clone is one. V and J are TRBV5-1 and TRBJ2-7; 7 bases line up with TRBD1. Germline V gene data show CDR1 as SGHRS and CDR2 as YFSETQ. V gave up 4 bases and J gave up 1 base; unmatched junction bases: 5. The CDR3 spans 14 residues. This CDR3 is CASSPRDSSYEQYF. The CDR3 DNA reads as TGCGCCAGCAGCCCCCGGGACAGTTCCTACGAGCAGTACTTC.

The chain carries TRBV28 and TRBJ2-7; tentative D call: TRBD1 (6 bases). CDR3 length: 16 residues. CDR1 is MDHEN and CDR2 is SYDVKM in the germline V gene. The V gene lost 2 bases and the J gene lost 4 bases, with 18 bases spanning the gap. CDR3 sequence (DNA): TGTGCCAGCAGTTTAGTTTTGACAGGAAACACTTACGAGCAGTACTTC. This codes for CASSLVLTGNTYEQYF.

The chain joins TRBV5-6 to TRBJ2-1, with 8 bases aligning to TRBD2. The CDR3 totals 14 residues. Trimming at V came to 0 bases and at J to 8 bases, leaving 4 bases not matched to a gene. Germline CDR1 and CDR2: SGHDT and YYEEEE. For the CDR3, the DNA is TGTGCCAGCAGCTTGGGGACTAGCCTCCATGAGCAGTTCTTC. This translates into CASSLGTSLHEQFF.

This clone has only a few counts. V usage is TRBV28 and J usage is TRBJ2-4, with D possibly TRBD2 on 5 matching bases. Germline CDR1 is MDHEN and CDR2 is SYDVKM. CDR3 length equals 18 residues. With 8 bases removed from V and 0 bases from J, the gap between germline ends came to 23 bases. CDR3 loop: CASGQNRGGKIAKNIQYF. In DNA, the CDR3 is TGTGCCAGCGGTCAGAATAGAGGAGGAAAGATAGCCAAAAACATTCAGTACTTC.

This clone was seen only a few times. The chain has TRBV7-8 and TRBJ2-1; the D gene is possibly TRBD1 (6 bases). The V gene's germline CDR1 is SGHVS and CDR2 FQNEAQ. The CDR3 covers 16 residues. Trimming shortened V by 5 bases and J by 3 bases, and 17 bases separated the two germline ends. The CDR3 region is CASSPFQGIIYNEQFF. The CDR3 coding sequence is TGTGCCAGCAGCCCGTTTCAGGGGATCATCTACAATGAGCAGTTCTTC.

This rearrangement joins TRBV6-5 to TRBJ1-2; D perhaps matches TRBD1 (6 bases). The CDR3 covers 14 residues. Germline CDR1 MNHEY, CDR2 SVGAGI. V dropped 0 bases and J dropped 2 bases, with 7 bases sitting between them. The CDR3 sequence is CASSYSRGNYGYTF. The CDR3 DNA sequence: TGTGCCAGCAGTTACTCGAGGGGGAACTATGGCTACACCTTC.

This chain links TRBV5-1 with TRBJ1-4; D might be TRBD1 (6 bases). Germline values: CDR1 SGHRS, CDR2 YFSETQ. Trimming took off 2 bases at V and 0 bases at J, with 11 bases between the two ends. CDR3 length: 16 amino acids. Written as DNA, the CDR3 is TGCGCCAGCAGCTTCGGGACACTTGCAACTAATGAAAAACTGTTTTTT. It encodes CASSFGTLATNEKLFF.

The chain combines TRBV7-2 with TRBJ2-3, with TRBD2 identical over 12 bases. Germline lookup yields CDR1 SGHTA and CDR2 FQGNSA. V was pared by 4 bases and J by 6 bases, with 5 bases of the junction left unmatched. The CDR3 length is 15 residues. The CDR3 DNA follows: TGTGCCAGCAGCTCTAGCGGGGGGGGCAGGGATACGCAGTATTTT. It codes for CASSSSGGGRDTQYF. Full variable domain (outside the CDR3, taken from reference TRBV7-2 and TRBJ2-3): GAGVSQSPSNKVTEKGKDVELRCDPISGHTALYWYRQSLGQGLEFLIYFQGNSAPDKSGLPSDRFSAERTGGSVSTLTIQRTQQEDSAVYLCASSSSGGGRDTQYFGPGTRLTVL.

In its sample, this clone was seen a few times. The V and J genes are TRBV5-1 and TRBJ1-2; D is ambiguous. This CDR3 has 11 residues. Trimming removed 0 bases at V and 5 bases at J, with 2 bases between. The germline V gene encodes CDR1 SGHRS and CDR2 YFSETQ. Here the CDR3 DNA reads TGCGCCAGCAGCTTGGGATATGGCTACACCTTC. Translating it yields CASSLGYGYTF.

This chain uses TRBV5-8 with TRBJ2-5, with a possible D match to TRBD2 (5 bases). CDR1 is SGHTS and CDR2 is YDEGEE in the germline V gene. The CDR3 is 16 amino acids. V lost 2 bases and J 5 bases, leaving 19 bases between the germline ends. The CDR3 DNA reads TGTGCCAGCAGCTTTAAAGGATTGAGGGTACGGGAGACCCAGTACTTC. It specifies CASSFKGLRVRETQYF.

In this sample, this clone turned up once. The chain couples TRBV7-2 to TRBJ2-6, with 7 bases fitting TRBD1. The germline V gene encodes CDR1 SGHTA and CDR2 FQGNSA. With 6 bases clipped from V and 1 base from J, the junction kept 0 bases outside the gene matches. This CDR3 comprises 14 residues. The CDR3 region is CASRTGSGANVLTF. In DNA form, the CDR3 reads TGTGCCAGCAGGACAGGGTCTGGGGCCAACGTCCTGACTTTC.

The chain has TRBV19 and TRBJ1-3, with a tentative D call TRBD1 (5 bases). Germline CDR1 reads LNHDA; CDR2 reads SQIVND (reference sequence). The V gene lost 9 bases and the J gene lost 1 base, with 13 bases spanning the gap. This CDR3 comprises 14 residues. CDR3 amino acids: CASTRDPSGNTIYF. In DNA form, the CDR3 reads TGTGCCAGCACCCGGGACCCGTCTGGAAACACCATATATTTT.

This clone was seen a handful of times. The genes are TRBV11-1 and TRBJ1-4; possible D gene TRBD1, 6 bases. Trimming pared 5 bases from V and 0 bases from J, leaving 16 bases between. Germline CDR1 is SGHAT and CDR2 is FQDESV (reference sequence). This CDR3 contains 17 residues. CDR3: CASSPGQSFATNEKLFF. In DNA form, the CDR3 reads TGTGCCAGCAGCCCTGGACAGAGTTTCGCAACTAATGAAAAACTGTTTTTT. Combining the CDR3 with reference TRBV11-1 and TRBJ1-4 gives the whole variable domain EAEVAQSPRYKITEKSQAVAFWCDPISGHATLYWYRQILGQGPELLVQFQDESVVDDSQLPKDRFSAERLKGVDSTLKIQPAELGDSAMYLCASSPGQSFATNEKLFFGSGTQLSVL.

This clone turned up a few times. V is TRBV5-5 and J is TRBJ2-7; D gene unclear. The CDR3 is 13 amino acids. CDR1 and CDR2 (germline): SGHKS, YYEKEE (reference sequence). The V end was cut by 1 base, the J end by 2 bases, with 7 bases between. The CDR3 DNA reads TGTGCCAGCAGCTTGATGGGCGCCTACGAGCAGTACTTC. Translated: CASSLMGAYEQYF.

The CDR3 nucleotides read TGCGCCAGCAGCCTCCCGCGCCGGGAGGCCGAAAAATACAATGAGCAGTTCTTC. Protein product: CASSLPRREAEKYNEQFF. The chain employs TRBV5-1 and TRBJ2-1; 7 bases line up with TRBD2. Per the germline V gene, CDR1 is SGHRS and CDR2 is YFSETQ. The CDR3 has 18 amino acids. Trimming took 4 bases from V and 4 from J; bases not matched to a gene: 17. The full variable domain, in which reference TRBV5-1 and TRBJ2-1 provide the parts outside the CDR3, is KAGVTQTPRYLIKTRGQQVTLSCSPISGHRSVSWYQQTPGQGLQFLFEYFSETQRNKGNFPGRFSGRQFSNSRSEMNVSTLELGDSALYLCASSLPRREAEKYNEQFFGPGTRLTVL.